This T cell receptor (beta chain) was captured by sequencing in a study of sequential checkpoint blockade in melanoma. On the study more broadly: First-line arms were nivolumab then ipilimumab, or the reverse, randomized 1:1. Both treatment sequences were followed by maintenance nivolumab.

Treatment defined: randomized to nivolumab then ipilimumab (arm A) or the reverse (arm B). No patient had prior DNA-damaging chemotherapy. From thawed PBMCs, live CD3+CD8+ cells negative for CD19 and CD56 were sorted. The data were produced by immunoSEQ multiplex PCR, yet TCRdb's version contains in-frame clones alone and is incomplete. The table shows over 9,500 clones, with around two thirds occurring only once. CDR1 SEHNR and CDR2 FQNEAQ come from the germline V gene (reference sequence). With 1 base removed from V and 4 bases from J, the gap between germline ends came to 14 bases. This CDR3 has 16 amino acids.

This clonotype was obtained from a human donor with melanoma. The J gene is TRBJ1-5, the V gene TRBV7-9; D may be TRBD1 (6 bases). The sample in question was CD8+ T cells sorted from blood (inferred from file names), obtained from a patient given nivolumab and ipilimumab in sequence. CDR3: CASSLGLGTSNQPQHF. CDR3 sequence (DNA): TGTGCCAGCAGCTTAGGCTTGGGGACAAGTAATCAGCCCCAGCATTTT. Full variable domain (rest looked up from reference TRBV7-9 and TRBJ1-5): DTGVSQNPRHKITKRGQNVTFRCDPISEHNRLYWYRQTLGQGPEFLTYFQNEAQLEKSRLLSDRFSAERPKGSFSTLEIQRTEQGDSAMYLCASSLGLGTSNQPQHFGDGTRLSIL.